One sample yielded the 11 T cell receptor beta chains listed below, sequenced in a study of OX40 agonist ivuxolimab in advanced cancers. Assay: immunoSEQ multiplex PCR; the TCRdb copy retains only in-frame clones and omits some. The data contain about 82,000 clones, 85% of them seen just once; the ten biggest clones take up 2% to 3%. Sequenced material: CD4+ or CD8+ T cells sorted from blood, taken in a trial of the OX40 agonist ivuxolimab. These receptors were obtained from an adult with an advanced solid tumor such as melanoma, head and neck, liver or kidney cancer.

V is TRBV11-2 and J is TRBJ2-3; D is uncertain. The CDR3 loop spans 12 amino acids. V was clipped by 2 bases and J by 5 bases, with 5 bases between them. CDR1 is SGHAT and CDR2 is FQNNGV in the germline V gene. The DNA for the CDR3 is TGTGCCAGCAGCTTAATGAGAGATACGCAGTATTTT. Its protein product is CASSLMRDTQYF.

This chain uses TRBV19 with TRBJ2-7; 7 nucleotides align to TRBD1. The CDR3 runs 15 residues. Germline V CDR1 and CDR2: LNHDA, SQIVND (reference sequence). Trimming removed 4 bases from V and 3 bases from J; junction bases left unmatched: 9. The chain's CDR3 is CASSSLQGMVYEQYF. For the CDR3, the DNA is TGTGCCAGTAGTAGTCTACAGGGGATGGTCTACGAGCAGTACTTC.

In this sample, this clone turned up a few times. The chain combines TRBV21-1 with TRBJ2-3; TRBD1 reflects the table's D call only, with no check against the DNA. TRBV21-1 is termed a pseudogene. The CDR3 contains 15 residues. The CDR3 nucleotides are TGTGCCAGCAGCAATCGACAGGTTTTCGGGGATACGCAGTATTTT. Its protein is CASSNRQVFGDTQYF.

This rearrangement joins TRBV6-6 to TRBJ1-1, with TRBD1 as a possible D gene (5 bases). The V gene's germline CDR1 is MNHNY and CDR2 SVGAGI (reference sequence). V shed 5 bases and J shed 0 bases, with 13 bases lying between them. This CDR3 has 15 residues. Here the CDR3 DNA reads TGTGCCAGCAGTGGGCGGGGGGGGATGAACACTGAAGCTTTCTTT. Its protein is CASSGRGGMNTEAFF.

The rearrangement joins TRBV5-1 to TRBJ2-1; 11 nucleotides line up with TRBD2. V shed 3 bases, J shed 5 bases, and the junction held 7 bases outside the gene matches. There are 16 residues in the CDR3. CDR1 is SGHRS and CDR2 is YFSETQ in the germline V gene. The CDR3 DNA reads TGCGCCAGCAGCTCAGATACTAGCGGGAGTCACAATGAGCAGTTCTTC. Amino acids: CASSSDTSGSHNEQFF.

The rearrangement joins TRBV7-3 to TRBJ2-6, with D maybe TRBD2 (6 bases). Looked up from germline, CDR1 is SGHTA and CDR2 is FQGTGA. Trimming removed 1 base from V and 0 bases from J, with 10 bases in between. The CDR3 consists of 17 residues. The CDR3 nucleotides read TGTGCCAGCAGCTTAAATAGGCGGGGCTCTGGGGCCAACGTCCTGACTTTC. It yields the protein CASSLNRRGSGANVLTF.

V usage is TRBV30 and J usage is TRBJ2-6; possibly TRBD1 or TRBD2 for D (5 bases each). Germline V CDR1 and CDR2: GTSNPN, SVGIG (reference sequence). The V and J ends lost 3 bases and 0 bases respectively, with 15 bases between them. This CDR3 contains 17 residues. The CDR3 is CAWRRGRWSSGANVLTF. The CDR3 DNA reads as TGTGCCTGGAGAAGGGGACGGTGGAGCTCTGGGGCCAACGTCCTGACTTTC. The complete variable domain, with remaining parts taken from reference TRBV30 and TRBJ2-6, reads SQTIHQWPATLVQPVGSPLSLECTVEGTSNPNLYWYRQAAGRGLQLLFYSVGIGQISSEVPQNLSASRPQDRQFILSSKKLLLSDSGFYLCAWRRGRWSSGANVLTFGAGSRLTVL.

The chain employs TRBV10-1 and TRBJ2-3; 10 bases are a match to TRBD2. The J segment lost 2 bases and the V segment lost 4 bases, leaving 6 bases of the junction unmatched. Per the germline V gene, CDR1 is WNHNN and CDR2 is SYGVQD (reference sequence). This CDR3 is built from 16 residues. CDR3 residues: CASSAELAGTTDTQYF. The CDR3 DNA follows: TGCGCCAGCAGTGCGGAACTAGCGGGGACCACAGATACGCAGTATTTT.

The DNA of the CDR3 is TGCGCCAGCAGCTGGGGACGGAGACAGAACACTGAAGCTTTCTTT. Protein: CASSWGRRQNTEAFF. The chain links TRBV5-1 to TRBJ1-1, with a possible D match to TRBD1 (5 bases). V shed 3 bases and J shed 1 base, with 13 bases lying between them. The germline V gene has CDR1 SGHRS and CDR2 YFSETQ. CDR3 size: 15 residues.

The CDR3: CSVYTSGEEETQYF. The DNA of the CDR3 is TGCAGCGTTTACACTAGCGGGGAGGAAGAGACCCAGTACTTC. The rearrangement uses TRBV29-1 and TRBJ2-5; 10 bases align to TRBD2. Trimming at V came to 5 bases and at J to 3 bases, leaving 6 bases not matched to a gene. There are 14 residues in the CDR3. Germline loops: CDR1 SQVTM, CDR2 ANQGSEA.

The CDR3 is CASSFGQDLYEQYF. The DNA for the CDR3 is TGTGCCAGCAGCTTCGGACAGGATCTTTACGAGCAGTACTTC. This chain links TRBV9 with TRBJ2-7, with 7 nucleotides matching TRBD1. The trim removed 4 bases at V and 4 bases at J, leaving 8 bases unmatched. Germline V gene lookup returns CDR1 SGDLS and CDR2 YYNGEE. This CDR3 has 14 residues.